This TCR beta chain was obtained from a study of identical twins listed by TCRdb under 2016. For context, the study as a whole: The study deep-sequenced TCR alpha and beta repertoires from monozygotic twins, unrelated adults of various ages and cord blood to test whether fetal clonotypes persist. To rule out contamination, replicate twin experiments were performed at different times with different library preparation protocols.

What the research found in general, with its limitations: In beta out-of-frame sequences, excess twin sharing was weaker, because having fewer shared sequences lowered the signal-to-noise ratio. Because the same donors could not be followed over many years, the conclusions depended on cross-sectional statistical analysis. In monozygotic twins, out-of-frame TCR alpha sharing was systematically underestimated by recombination models, although the models agreed with sharing between unrelated individuals. Abundant cord blood beta clonotypes carried fewer insertions; young adult naive repertoires showed a weaker similar trend, while memory repertoires showed none. Out-of-frame TCR alpha sequences shared between twins showed an excess of low generation-probability sequences compared with coincidental sharing between unrelated individuals. Invariant T cells such as MAIT and iNKT could partly confound zero-insertion analyses, although diverse VJ usage argued against such confounding for most clonotypes.

As concerns this clonotype: No antigen is known for it. The record has no base qualities; no much larger clone is one base away.

Only healthy Caucasian donors were included. The twin cohort comprised three pairs of female monozygotic twins, all aged about 18 to 30 years. Positive isolation kits from Invitrogen were used to isolate the CD4+ and CD8+ T cell populations. The CDR3, cysteine through phenylalanine, is 13 amino acids long. Of all the DNA, just the CDR3 is kept, 39 bases in frame from base 1. Reading the germline V gene gives CDR1 SGHNT and CDR2 YENEEA. Cut back by 0 bases and 5 bases, the V and J ends lie 6 bases apart. Library creation used 5' RACE. TCRdb records Illumina HiSeq 2000 as the sequencer. A universal primer binding site was added through template switching, and the final cDNA carried a unique molecular identifier so that TCR cDNA molecules could be counted accurately. Specific primers in the conserved constant-segment region were used to synthesize first-strand cDNA for the TCR alpha and beta chains. To control for contamination, every cDNA library carried two barcodes: a SMART-Mk sample barcode plus Illumina barcodes. Two successive PCR steps introduced TruSeq adapter sequences along with Illumina sample barcodes. The Illumina HiSeq platform was used with custom primers to sequence TCR alpha and beta cDNA libraries. The source study handled its data this way. MiGEC was used to process raw reads and extract unique molecular identifiers, and MiXCR was used to find CDR3 positions. For each individual, recombination models were inferred using an EM algorithm with the repgenHMM and IGoR tools. Shared clonotypes were analyzed with the tcR package in R, and sharing was normalized by the product of cloneset sizes. To study raw recombination free of thymic and clonal selection effects, out-of-frame nonproductive sequences were analyzed. The raw public data were reprocessed by TCRdb itself: fastp quality trimming at Q25, MiXCR clonotype calling, in-frame beta chains only. Entries are consolidated by CDR3 protein sequence, retaining the most common genes and DNA. V and J calls and clone size were set by TCRdb, not the authors. A total of 350,000 or so distinct CDR3 sequences appear in this sample, 9% to 15% of them only once. Of the sample, about 7% falls within the top ten clones.

These same data were also listed under a study on yellow fever vaccine responses in identical twins. According to the second study: The T cell response to vaccination in identical twins was reported by the authors to appear partly convergent and partly personalized. In the study, vaccine-responding T cell clones were precisely tracked in identical twins.

This sequence uses TRBV11-3 and TRBJ2-3; the D gene cannot be named for sure. The clonotype was recovered from a woman aged 18-29 years in good health. Sequencing used CD8+ T cells sorted from blood. Here the CDR3 is given as CASSLEMEDTQYF. The nucleotide sequence reads as follows: TGTGCCAGCAGCTTAGAGATGGAAGATACGCAGTATTTT.